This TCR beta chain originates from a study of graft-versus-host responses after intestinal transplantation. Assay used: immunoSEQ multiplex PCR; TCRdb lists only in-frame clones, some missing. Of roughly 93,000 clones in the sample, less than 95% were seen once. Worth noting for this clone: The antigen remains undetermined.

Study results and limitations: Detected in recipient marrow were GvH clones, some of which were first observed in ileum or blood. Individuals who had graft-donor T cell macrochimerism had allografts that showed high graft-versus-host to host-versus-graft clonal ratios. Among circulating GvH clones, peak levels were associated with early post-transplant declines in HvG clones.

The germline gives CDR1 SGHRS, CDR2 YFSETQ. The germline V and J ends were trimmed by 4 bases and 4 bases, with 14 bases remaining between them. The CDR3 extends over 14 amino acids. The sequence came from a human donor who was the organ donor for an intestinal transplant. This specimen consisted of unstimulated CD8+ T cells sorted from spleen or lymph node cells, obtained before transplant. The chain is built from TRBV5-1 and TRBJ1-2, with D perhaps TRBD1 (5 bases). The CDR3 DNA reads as TGCGCCAGCAGCCTAGGGGAGGCACCCTATGGCTACACCTTC. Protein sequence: CASSLGEAPYGYTF.